The 3 T cell receptor beta chains given below trace back to one sample, sequenced in a study of blood T cell repertoires in COVID-19. TCRdb's table, derived via immunoSEQ multiplex PCR, lists solely in-frame clones and lacks some. The sample records about 200,000 clones, 75% to 90% being singletons. The sequenced material came from peripheral blood. These receptors came from a woman aged 80 or over with COVID-19, enrolled during active disease.

The V and J genes are TRBV15 and TRBJ1-6, with TRBD1 matching 9 bases. CDR1 and CDR2 from the germline V gene are LNHNV and YYDKDF (reference sequence). This CDR3 is 14 amino acids long. V was clipped by 6 bases and J by 10 bases; unmatched bases: 7. CDR3 nucleotides: TGTGCCACCAGGGGGACAGGGATATACTCACCCCTCCACTTT. This codes for CATRGTGIYSPLHF.

The chain carries TRBV28 and TRBJ2-2; 7 nucleotides line up with TRBD1. CDR1 is MDHEN and CDR2 is SYDVKM in the germline V gene. The trim removed 5 bases at V and 5 bases at J, leaving 5 bases unmatched. The CDR3 covers 14 residues. The DNA of the CDR3 is TGTGCCAGCAGTCAGGGGGTGGTGACCGGGGAGCTGTTTTTT. This encodes CASSQGVVTGELFF.

V is TRBV7-3 and J is TRBJ2-2; TRBD1 matches at 7 bases. After removal of 5 bases from V and 4 bases from J, the junction contained 10 bases not matched to a gene. Germline V gene lookup returns CDR1 SGHTA and CDR2 FQGTGA. This CDR3 spans 16 amino acids. The DNA for the CDR3 is TGTGCCAGCAGCGCCCGAGGACAGGCCCGCACCGGGGAGCTGTTTTTT. Protein: CASSARGQARTGELFF.